This TCR beta chain is drawn from a study of immune evolution from preneoplasia to lung adenocarcinoma. Study findings and constraints: Normal lung had highest clonality; later lesions appeared denser, more diverse.

After pathologic assessment, macro-dissection selected premalignant or tumor cells for extraction. Using immunoSEQ multiplex PCR, the repertoire was profiled, and TCRdb retains in-frame clones only, with some absent. The sample lists about 4,900 clones; roughly 90% were seen once. A note on this clone: The antigen is unknown.

Input material: FFPE atypical adenomatous hyperplasia tissue from the lung. As to subset: atypical adenomatous hyperplasia (AAH), lung preneoplasia. The receptor comes from a person aged 70 to 79 with lung adenocarcinoma.

The CDR3 here is CASSLDGGGMGYEQYF. Written as DNA, the CDR3 is TGTGCCAGCAGCTTAGATGGCGGGGGGATGGGTTACGAGCAGTACTTC. The chain couples TRBV11-2 to TRBJ2-7; 8 positions agree with TRBD2. The germline CDR1 and CDR2 sequences are SGHAT and FQNNGV. The CDR3 has 16 residues. J was trimmed by 4 bases and V by 0 bases; bases with no gene match: 8.